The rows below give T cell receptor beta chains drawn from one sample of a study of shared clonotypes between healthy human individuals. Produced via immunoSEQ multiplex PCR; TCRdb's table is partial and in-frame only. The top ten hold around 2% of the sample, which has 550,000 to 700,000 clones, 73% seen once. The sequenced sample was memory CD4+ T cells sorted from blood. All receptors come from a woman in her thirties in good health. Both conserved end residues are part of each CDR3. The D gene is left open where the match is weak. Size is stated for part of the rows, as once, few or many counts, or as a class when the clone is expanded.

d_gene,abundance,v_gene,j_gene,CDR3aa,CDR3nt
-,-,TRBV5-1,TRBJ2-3,CASSLENTQYF,TGCGCCAGCAGCTTGGAAAATACGCAGTATTTT
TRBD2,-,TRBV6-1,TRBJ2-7,CASSAGTSFEQYF,TGTGCCAGCAGTGCCGGGACTAGCTTCGAGCAGTACTTC
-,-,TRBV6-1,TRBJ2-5,CASSEGVGRHQETQYF,TGTGCCAGCAGTGAAGGGGTAGGACGCCACCAAGAGACCCAGTACTTC
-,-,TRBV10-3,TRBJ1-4,CAISERGLGIGEKLFF,TGTGCCATCAGTGAGAGAGGTCTGGGGATCGGGGAAAAACTGTTTTTT
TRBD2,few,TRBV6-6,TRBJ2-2,CASSFPLAEVTGELFF,TGTGCCAGCAGCTTTCCTCTAGCGGAGGTCACCGGGGAGCTGTTTTTT
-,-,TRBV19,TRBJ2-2,CASSTSGLSGDTGELFF,TGTGCCAGTAGTACCTCAGGTCTGAGCGGTGACACCGGGGAGCTGTTTTTT
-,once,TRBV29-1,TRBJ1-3,CSVSRVPSGNTIYF,TGCAGCGTTAGTCGGGTCCCCTCTGGAAACACCATATATTTT
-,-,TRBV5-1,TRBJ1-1,CASSPGPGTEAFF,TGCGCCAGCAGCCCGGGACCGGGCACTGAAGCTTTCTTT
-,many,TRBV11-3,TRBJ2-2,CASRPGGGTGELFF,TGTGCCAGCAGGCCCGGAGGGGGGACCGGGGAGCTGTTTTTT
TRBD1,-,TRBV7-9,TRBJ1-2,CASTQRTGGSGYTF,TGTGCCAGCACCCAACGCACAGGGGGGTCCGGCTACACCTTC
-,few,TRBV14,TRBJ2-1,CASSQDWTNDEQFF,TGTGCCAGCAGCCAAGATTGGACTAACGATGAGCAGTTCTTC
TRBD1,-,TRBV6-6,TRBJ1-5,CASNSGQGFQPQHF,TGTGCCAGCAACTCGGGACAGGGCTTCCAGCCCCAGCATTTT
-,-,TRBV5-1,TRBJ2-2,CASGAARVNTGELFF,TGCGCCAGCGGTGCGGCTAGAGTAAACACCGGGGAGCTGTTTTTT
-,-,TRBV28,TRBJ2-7,CASRTYYGTPGDEQYF,TGTGCCAGCAGAACGTATTACGGGACACCTGGCGACGAGCAGTACTTC
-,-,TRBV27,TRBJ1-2,CASSGVAQYGYTF,TGTGCCAGCAGTGGCGTGGCTCAGTATGGCTACACCTTC
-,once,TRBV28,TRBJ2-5,CASTLGTSSETQYF,TGTGCCAGTACCCTCGGGACATCCTCCGAGACCCAGTACTTC
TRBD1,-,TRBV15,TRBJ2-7,CATSRGGQGGGGEQYF,TGTGCCACCAGCAGAGGGGGACAGGGAGGAGGAGGCGAGCAGTACTTC
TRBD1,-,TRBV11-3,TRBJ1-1,CASSLAPTGGGNTEAFF,TGTGCCAGCAGCTTAGCACCCACAGGGGGAGGGAACACTGAAGCTTTCTTT
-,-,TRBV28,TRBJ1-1,CASTLPGHTEAFF,TGTGCCAGCACCCTCCCAGGGCACACTGAAGCTTTCTTT
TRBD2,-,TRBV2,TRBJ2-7,CASSGSAGGLSEQYF,TGTGCCAGCAGCGGATCAGCGGGAGGGCTGAGCGAGCAGTACTTC
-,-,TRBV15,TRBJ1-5,CATSNRDGARGNQPQHF,TGTGCCACCAGCAACAGGGACGGGGCAAGGGGCAATCAGCCCCAGCATTTT
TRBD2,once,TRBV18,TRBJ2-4,CASSDKAGRGAKNIQYF,TGTGCCAGCTCGGACAAAGCGGGGAGGGGTGCCAAAAACATTCAGTACTTC
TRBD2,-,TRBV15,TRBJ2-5,CATSREVAGEETQYF,TGTGCCACCAGCAGGGAGGTAGCGGGAGAAGAGACCCAGTACTTC
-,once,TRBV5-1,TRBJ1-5,CASIPWPNGGWQPQHF,TGCGCCAGCATACCCTGGCCAAACGGGGGGTGGCAGCCCCAGCATTTT
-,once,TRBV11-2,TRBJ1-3,CASSLSDHTIYF,TGTGCCAGCAGCTTGAGTGACCACACCATATATTTT
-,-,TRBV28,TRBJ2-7,CASSPYHPDEQYF,TGTGCCAGCAGTCCTTACCACCCCGACGAGCAGTACTTC
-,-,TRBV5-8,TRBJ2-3,CASSHAGQPGTDTQYF,TGTGCCAGCAGCCACGCCGGACAGCCAGGCACAGATACGCAGTATTTT
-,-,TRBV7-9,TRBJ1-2,CATASWGTNYGYTF,TGTGCCACGGCCTCTTGGGGGACGAACTATGGCTACACCTTC
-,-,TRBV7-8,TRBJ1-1,CASSSGRTANTEAFF,TGTGCCAGCAGCTCCGGACGGACAGCGAACACTGAAGCTTTCTTT
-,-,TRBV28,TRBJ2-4,CASLQIAKNIQYF,TGTGCCAGCCTACAGATTGCCAAAAACATTCAGTACTTC
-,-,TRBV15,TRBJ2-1,CATSHWGGNNEQFF,TGTGCCACCAGTCATTGGGGCGGGAACAATGAGCAGTTCTTC
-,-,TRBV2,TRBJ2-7,CASSAQGPTYYEQYF,TGTGCCAGCAGTGCCCAGGGTCCCACTTACTACGAGCAGTACTTC
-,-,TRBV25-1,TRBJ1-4,CASSKRTGDEKLFF,TGTGCCAGCAGTAAAAGGACTGGAGATGAAAAACTGTTTTTT
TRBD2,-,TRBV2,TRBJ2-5,CASTKGREETQYF,TGTGCCAGCACTAAGGGGAGGGAAGAGACCCAGTACTTC
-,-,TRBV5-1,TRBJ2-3,CASSRGTSGVEDTQYF,TGCGCCAGCAGCCGCGGGACTTCAGGTGTTGAGGATACGCAGTATTTT